One sample yielded the 15 T cell receptor beta chains listed below, sequenced in a study of Ad26.COV2.S vaccination and SARS-CoV-2 variants. Treatment reported: about 20 received Ad26.COV2.S at low or high dose, single or two shots; 5 received placebo; per-sample allocation not given. It was on day 63 after the first vaccine or placebo injection that samples were taken. TCRdb keeps only in-frame clones here, not all; method: immunoSEQ multiplex PCR. The sample has approximately 300,000 clones; about 82% are singletons. Sequencing used peripheral blood, obtained in a trial of Ad26.COV2.S vaccine versus placebo. These receptors originate from a person between 18 and 65 years old who received the Ad26.COV2.S COVID-19 vaccine or a placebo.

This chain joins TRBV19 and TRBJ2-5; a weak D match, TRBD2 (5 bases). The CDR3 spans 11 residues. Germline V gene data show CDR1 as LNHDA and CDR2 as SQIVND (reference sequence). V shed 5 bases and J shed 5 bases, with 6 bases lying between them. CDR3 residues: CASSPGETQYF. The DNA of the CDR3 is TGTGCCAGTAGTCCGGGGGAGACCCAGTACTTC.

CDR3 loop: CASSPTGTGYGYTF. CDR3 nucleotide sequence: TGTGCCAGTAGCCCAACCGGGACAGGTTATGGCTACACCTTC. V gene TRBV19 combines with J gene TRBJ1-2, with 8 bases fitting TRBD1. V shed 6 bases and J 5 bases; nucleotides not matched to a gene: 8. CDR3 length: 14 amino acids. CDR1 is LNHDA and CDR2 is SQIVND in the germline V gene (reference sequence).

The chain couples TRBV2 to TRBJ2-2; no definite D call. Trimming shortened V by 6 bases and J by 6 bases, and 5 bases separated the two germline ends. This CDR3 comprises 11 residues. Germline V gene sequence: CDR1 SNHLY, CDR2 FYNNEI. CDR3 sequence: CASSRAGELFF. The CDR3 nucleotides read TGTGCCAGCAGCAGAGCCGGGGAGCTGTTTTTT.

In nucleotides, the CDR3 is TGTGCCAGCAGCTTTGCCAGGGGGCTTACGTCCTACGAGCAGTACTTC. Amino acid sequence: CASSFARGLTSYEQYF. The genes are TRBV5-5 and TRBJ2-7, with TRBD1 matching over 8 bases. Trimming removed 2 bases from V and 1 base from J; junction bases left unmatched: 8. This CDR3 spans 16 amino acids. From germline, CDR1 is SGHKS and CDR2 YYEKEE (reference sequence).

The rearrangement joins TRBV7-2 to TRBJ1-2; D gene unclear. CDR1 and CDR2 from the germline V gene are SGHTA and FQGNSA. The CDR3 totals 12 residues. Deletions cut 5 bases from V and 8 bases from J, with 12 bases between. The CDR3 nucleotides are TGTGCCAGCAGCATTACGGATATCGGCTACACCTTC. Protein: CASSITDIGYTF. Supplemented by reference TRBV7-2 and TRBJ1-2, the full variable domain reads GAGVSQSPSNKVTEKGKDVELRCDPISGHTALYWYRQSLGQGLEFLIYFQGNSAPDKSGLPSDRFSAERTGGSVSTLTIQRTQQEDSAVYLCASSITDIGYTFGSGTRLTVV.

The chain is built from TRBV28 and TRBJ2-7; 8 bases match TRBD1. V lost 5 bases and J lost 2; bases outside the gene matches: 2. The germline gives CDR1 MDHEN, CDR2 SYDVKM. The CDR3 spans 13 residues. CDR3 nucleotides: TGTGCCAGCAGTCTACAGGGGGCCTACGAGCAGTACTTC. Its protein is CASSLQGAYEQYF.

The CDR3, as DNA: TGTGCCAGCAGTCGCGACAACCATAGCAATCAGCCCCAGCATTTT. This codes for CASSRDNHSNQPQHF. The gene calls are TRBV6-6 and TRBJ1-5; unclear D gene. Trimming shortened V by 5 bases and J by 0 bases, and 11 bases separated the two germline ends. The V gene's germline CDR1 is MNHNY and CDR2 SVGAGI (reference sequence). The CDR3 sequence is 15 residues long.

This sequence joins TRBV6-6 and TRBJ2-5, with no clear D. The ends were cut back, 6 bases at V and 2 bases at J, with 13 bases in the middle. Looked up from germline, CDR1 is MNHNY and CDR2 is SVGAGI (reference sequence). This CDR3 spans 14 amino acids. The CDR3 DNA reads as TGTGCCAGCAGCTGGGTGGCGGCTCAAGAGACCCAGTACTTC. Protein product: CASSWVAAQETQYF.

This clone has just one count. The chain joins TRBV2 to TRBJ1-2, with no clear D. CDR1 is SNHLY and CDR2 is FYNNEI in the germline V gene. Trimming left V 2 bases short and J 7 bases short, with 14 bases between. CDR3 length: 14 amino acids. The CDR3 spells CASSESIGVGGYTF. The CDR3, as DNA: TGTGCCAGCAGTGAATCTATCGGGGTCGGTGGCTACACCTTC.

This chain links TRBV28 with TRBJ1-2; unclear D gene. Trimming took off 5 bases at V and 6 bases at J, with 7 bases between the two ends. Germline loops: CDR1 MDHEN, CDR2 SYDVKM. The CDR3 totals 11 residues. The CDR3, as DNA: TGTGCCAGCAGTAGTCATAATGGCTACACCTTC. Translated, it gives CASSSHNGYTF.

V usage is TRBV7-8 and J usage is TRBJ2-1, with 7 bases aligning to TRBD1. The CDR3 is 14 residues long. From germline, CDR1 is SGHVS and CDR2 FQNEAQ. V lost 5 bases and J lost 9; bases outside the gene matches: 10. The CDR3 loop reads CASSPRTGLGEQFF. The CDR3 nucleotides are TGTGCCAGCAGCCCCCGGACAGGACTCGGTGAGCAGTTCTTC.

V and J are TRBV30 and TRBJ1-6; 9 nucleotides align to TRBD1. Germline CDR1 is GTSNPN and CDR2 is SVGIG (reference sequence). There are 14 residues in the CDR3. V lost 7 bases and J lost 7; bases outside the gene matches: 8. CDR3 coding DNA: TGTGCCTTTGACCTAGGGACAGGGAATTCACCCCTCCACTTT. It codes for CAFDLGTGNSPLHF.

The chain is built from TRBV3-1 (or the pseudogene TRBV3-2) and TRBJ1-4; weak D call: TRBD1 (5 bases). Trimming stripped 3 bases from V and 5 bases from J, with 10 bases between. CDR1 is LGHDT and CDR2 is YNNKEL in the germline V gene (reference sequence). The length of the CDR3 is 14 residues. In nucleotides, the CDR3 is TGTGCCAGCAGCCAGAACTGGGGGAATGAAAAACTGTTTTTT. This encodes CASSQNWGNEKLFF.

The chain carries TRBV7-9 and TRBJ1-2; D gene uncertain. The CDR3 is 14 amino acids. Trimming took off 1 base at V and 0 bases at J, with 6 bases between the two ends. Germline CDR1 is SEHNR and CDR2 is FQNEAQ (reference sequence). CDR3 nucleotide sequence: TGTGCCAGCAGCTTAGGGACGACTAACTATGGCTACACCTTC. Translating it yields CASSLGTTNYGYTF.

The rearrangement links TRBV5-1 to TRBJ2-7; D is possibly TRBD1 (6 bases). V was trimmed by 1 base and J by 7 bases, leaving 15 bases between them. The germline V gene has CDR1 SGHRS and CDR2 YFSETQ. The CDR3 contains 14 residues. CDR3 nucleotides: TGCGCCAGCAGCTTGATTGAGGGGGTCGGGGAGCAGTACTTC. Translated: CASSLIEGVGEQYF.